The rows below give T cell receptor beta chains drawn from one sample of a study of cytomegalovirus exposure and HLA in healthy donors. The method was immunoSEQ multiplex PCR; TCRdb's version includes in-frame clones alone and lacks a portion of them. The sample lists over 60,000 clones, around 75% occurring once. Input material: PBMCs. All receptors come from a woman in her 30s in good health and CMV-seropositive. CDR3s include the opening cysteine and the closing phenylalanine or tryptophan. Fields, in order: D gene, clone size, V gene, CDR3 length, J gene, CDR3 protein, CDR3 DNA. D genes are given only for firm matches. Size tells how often a clone was seen (once, few, many) or the class of an expanded clone, and some rows leave it out.

.	.	TRBV30	10	TRBJ1-1	CAWSTTEAFF	TGTGCCTGGAGTACGACAGAGGCTTTCTTT
TRBD1	.	TRBV5-6	15	TRBJ1-2	CASSLGGQPSGGYTF	TGTGCCAGCAGCTTGGGGGGACAGCCCTCCGGTGGCTACACCTTC
TRBD2	.	TRBV7-2	16	TRBJ2-5	CASSLSSGRGQETQYF	TGTGCCAGCAGCTTGTCTAGCGGGAGGGGCCAAGAGACCCAGTACTTC
TRBD2	.	TRBV9	18	TRBJ2-6	CASSVDGGGLGGANVLTF	TGTGCCAGCAGCGTAGATGGCGGGGGTCTTGGCGGGGCCAACGTCCTGACTTTC
TRBD2	.	TRBV9	12	TRBJ2-1	CASSVGGGEQFF	TGTGCCAGCAGCGTAGGCGGGGGTGAGCAGTTCTTC
.	few	TRBV29-1	12	TRBJ1-2	CSVRRGTDGYTF	TGCAGCGTTCGGCGGGGGACCGATGGCTACACCTTC
TRBD1	many	TRBV5-5	17	TRBJ1-4	CASSFMTGGVTNEKLFF	TGTGCCAGCAGCTTCATGACAGGGGGTGTCACTAATGAAAAACTGTTTTTT
TRBD1	once	TRBV6-5	15	TRBJ2-7	CASRPPGTGRVEQYF	TGTGCCAGCAGGCCCCCTGGGACAGGACGGGTCGAGCAGTACTTC
TRBD2	.	TRBV5-1	15	TRBJ2-7	CASSLVASGTSEQYF	TGCGCCAGCAGCTTGGTGGCTAGCGGGACGTCAGAGCAGTACTTC
.	.	TRBV12-2	17	TRBJ2-1	CASRLDGLAEFYNEQFF	TGTGCAAGTCGCTTAGACGGACTAGCGGAGTTCTACAATGAGCAGTTCTTC
.	.	TRBV5-1	14	TRBJ2-1	CASSTGTDYNEQFF	TGCGCCAGCAGCACCGGGACTGACTACAATGAGCAGTTCTTC
.	.	TRBV7-2	15	TRBJ2-7	CASSLGAGVGYEQYF	TGTGCCAGCAGCTTAGGGGCAGGGGTAGGCTACGAGCAGTACTTC
TRBD1	.	TRBV5-1	13	TRBJ1-2	CASSTDRDYGYTF	TGCGCCAGCAGTACCGACAGGGACTATGGCTACACCTTC
.	few	TRBV6-5	13	TRBJ1-1	CASTPLAQTEAFF	TGTGCCAGCACTCCCTTGGCCCAGACTGAAGCTTTCTTT
TRBD1	.	TRBV2	10	TRBJ2-5	CTRQGETQYF	TGTACCCGACAGGGGGAGACCCAGTACTTC
TRBD2	once	TRBV29-1	14	TRBJ2-3	CSIGLAGVVDTQYF	TGCAGCATCGGACTAGCGGGAGTGGTAGATACGCAGTATTTT
TRBD1	once	TRBV19	15	TRBJ1-2	CASSIGPGGVYGYTF	TGTGCCAGTAGTATAGGCCCAGGGGGCGTCTATGGCTACACCTTC
TRBD1	few	TRBV5-1	16	TRBJ1-6	CASSLTGGRDNSPLHF	TGCGCCAGCAGCCTAACAGGGGGCAGGGATAATTCACCCCTCCACTTT
.	.	TRBV13	13	TRBJ2-7	CASSQGQAYEQYF	TGTGCCAGCAGCCAGGGACAAGCCTACGAGCAGTACTTC